The 14 T cell receptor beta chains in this list originate from one sample, sequenced in a study of T cell responses to AZD1222 COVID-19 vaccine. Sequencing used immunoSEQ multiplex PCR; TCRdb keeps in-frame clones, though not all of them. This table has 150,000 or so clones, about 90% appearing once. The sample consisted of peripheral blood, taken 28 days after the second AZD1222 dose. The receptors shown here come from an adult who received the AZD1222 COVID-19 vaccine.

The chain uses TRBV5-1 and TRBJ1-3; D ambiguous. Trimming removed 0 bases from V and 4 bases from J, with 11 bases in between. CDR3 length: 15 residues. Looked up from germline, CDR1 is SGHRS and CDR2 is YFSETQ. CDR3 nucleotides: TGCGCCAGCAGCTTGGACCTCCTAGACGGAAACACCATATATTTT. Translating it yields CASSLDLLDGNTIYF.

The rearrangement joins TRBV9 to TRBJ1-1, with TRBD1 as a possible D gene (5 bases). This CDR3 spans 15 amino acids. Trimming shortened V by 3 bases and J by 2 bases, and 14 bases separated the two germline ends. CDR1 and CDR2 (germline): SGDLS, YYNGEE. CDR3 protein: CASSDRRDGNTEAFF. The CDR3 coding sequence is TGTGCCAGCAGCGATAGACGGGACGGCAACACTGAAGCTTTCTTT.

The chain has TRBV3-1 (or the pseudogene TRBV3-2) and TRBJ2-1; D unresolved. Germline V gene sequence: CDR1 LGHDT, CDR2 YNNKEL (reference sequence). The CDR3 sequence is 13 residues long. The germline V and J ends were trimmed by 1 base and 7 bases, with 8 bases remaining between them. The CDR3 sequence: CASSQGVGNEQFF. The CDR3 DNA is TGTGCCAGCAGCCAAGGAGTCGGGAATGAGCAGTTCTTC.

The chain uses TRBV6-2 or TRBV6-3 and TRBJ2-1; D is ambiguous. This CDR3 spans 15 amino acids. V lost 0 bases to trimming and J lost 2 bases, with 8 bases between them. The germline V gene encodes CDR1 MNHEY and CDR2 SVGEGT. The CDR3 region has the DNA TGTGCCAGCAGTTACTCGATAACAACCTACAATGAGCAGTTCTTC. Translation gives CASSYSITTYNEQFF.

The V and J genes are TRBV18 and TRBJ1-3; D gene unclear. The germline V gene encodes CDR1 KGHSH and CDR2 LQKENI. The CDR3 extends over 16 amino acids. V was trimmed by 6 bases and J by 0 bases, leaving 15 bases between them. The CDR3 region has the DNA TGTGCCAGCTCCCCTGATGACGCGTACTCTGGAAACACCATATATTTT. Its protein product is CASSPDDAYSGNTIYF.

The rearrangement links TRBV13 to TRBJ1-4, with D possibly being TRBD1 (5 bases). Trimming removed 6 bases at V and 5 bases at J, with 13 bases between. CDR3 length equals 14 residues. Germline CDR1 is PRHDT and CDR2 is FYEKMQ (reference sequence). The CDR3 loop reads CASSLGTVNEKLFF. CDR3 DNA: TGTGCCAGCAGTCTTGGGACGGTAAATGAAAAACTGTTTTTT.

This sequence joins TRBV5-8 and TRBJ1-4; perhaps TRBD1 as D (6 bases). The CDR3 is 17 amino acids. Germline CDR1 and CDR2: SGHTS and YDEGEE. Trimming took off 1 base at V and 4 bases at J, with 17 bases between the two ends. The CDR3 spells CASSLLPGADHNEKLFF. Here the CDR3 DNA reads TGTGCCAGCAGCTTGCTTCCAGGGGCGGACCATAATGAAAAACTGTTTTTT. The full variable domain, rest sourced from reference TRBV5-8 and TRBJ1-4, is EAGVTQSPTHLIKTRGQQATLRCSPISGHTSVYWYQQALGLGLQFLLWYDEGEERNRGNFPPRFSGRQFPNYSSELNVNALELEDSALYLCASSLLPGADHNEKLFFGSGTQLSVL.

This clone showed up just a few times. V and J are TRBV19 and TRBJ1-2; TRBD1 is a possible D gene (6 bases). Deletions cut 5 bases from V and 3 bases from J, with 22 bases between. This CDR3 spans 17 amino acids. From germline, CDR1 is LNHDA and CDR2 SQIVND (reference sequence). The CDR3, as DNA: TGTGCCAGTAGTCCCCGGAGAGGGGGGCTCCCACACTATGGCTACACCTTC. Translating gives CASSPRRGGLPHYGYTF.

The chain has TRBV25-1 and TRBJ1-4, with 9 positions matching TRBD1. Germline V lookup: CDR1 MGHDK, CDR2 SYGVNS. J was trimmed by 6 bases and V by 2 bases; bases with no gene match: 4. The length of the CDR3 is 15 residues. The CDR3 region is CASSEGGQGYEKLFF. CDR3 DNA sequence: TGTGCCAGCAGTGAAGGGGGACAGGGTTATGAAAAACTGTTTTTT.

The rearrangement uses TRBV19 and TRBJ1-1, with 7 bases fitting TRBD1. Germline assignment: CDR1 LNHDA and CDR2 SQIVND (reference sequence). The CDR3 sequence is 13 residues long. J gave up 4 bases and V 7 bases, and 6 bases lay outside the gene matches. Here the CDR3 reads CASKTGVGTEAFF. CDR3 coding DNA: TGTGCCAGTAAAACAGGGGTTGGCACTGAAGCTTTCTTT.

V and J are TRBV10-3 and TRBJ1-3; TRBD1 aligns across 8 bases. The CDR3 loop spans 14 amino acids. Germline-derived CDR1 and CDR2 are ENHRY and SYGVKD. The ends lost 4 bases at V and 4 bases at J; junction bases unmatched: 3. CDR3 loop: CAISVTGAGNTIYF. The CDR3 DNA is TGTGCCATCAGTGTGACAGGGGCCGGAAACACCATATATTTT.

This sequence joins TRBV4-1 and TRBJ2-7; D gene uncertain. CDR1 is MGHRA, CDR2 YSYEKL, per germline. V lost 0 bases and J 2 bases, leaving 8 bases between the germline ends. This CDR3 contains 14 residues. Here the CDR3 DNA reads TGCGCCAGCAGCCAAGATCCCAAGACCTACGAGCAGTACTTC. Translating gives CASSQDPKTYEQYF.

This clone has a handful of counts. The V call is TRBV12-5, the J call TRBJ1-6; D is perhaps TRBD1 (5 bases). CDR1 and CDR2 (germline): LGHNT, FRNRAP. Trimming left V 0 bases short and J 2 bases short, with 11 bases between. This CDR3 spans 17 amino acids. CDR3 amino acids: CASGLVIGGAYNSPLHF. The CDR3 bases are TGTGCTAGTGGTTTGGTAATCGGGGGGGCCTATAATTCACCCCTCCACTTT. The complete variable domain, with remaining parts taken from reference TRBV12-5 and TRBJ1-6, reads DARVTQTPRHKVTEMGQEVTMRCQPILGHNTVFWYRQTMMQGLELLAYFRNRAPLDDSGMPKDRFSAEMPDATLATLKIQPSEPRDSAVYFCASGLVIGGAYNSPLHFGNGTRLTVT.

V gene TRBV4-1 combines with J gene TRBJ2-7, with D tentatively TRBD1 (5 bases). Trimming removed 1 base from V and 1 base from J, with 5 bases in between. Germline V gene data show CDR1 as MGHRA and CDR2 as YSYEKL. This CDR3 region has 13 residues. CDR3 region: CASSQGTSYEQYF. CDR3 bases: TGCGCCAGCAGCCAAGGGACATCCTACGAGCAGTACTTC.